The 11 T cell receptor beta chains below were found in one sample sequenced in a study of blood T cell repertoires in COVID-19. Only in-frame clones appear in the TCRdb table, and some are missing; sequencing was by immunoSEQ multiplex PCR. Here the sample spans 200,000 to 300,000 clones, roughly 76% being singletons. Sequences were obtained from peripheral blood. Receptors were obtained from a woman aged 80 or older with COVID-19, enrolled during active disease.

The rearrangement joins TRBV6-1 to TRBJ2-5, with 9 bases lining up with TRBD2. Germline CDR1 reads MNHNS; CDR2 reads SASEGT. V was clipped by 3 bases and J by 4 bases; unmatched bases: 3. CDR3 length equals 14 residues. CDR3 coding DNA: TGTGCCAGCAGTGAGGGTAGCGGGGGAGAGACCCAGTACTTC. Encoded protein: CASSEGSGGETQYF.

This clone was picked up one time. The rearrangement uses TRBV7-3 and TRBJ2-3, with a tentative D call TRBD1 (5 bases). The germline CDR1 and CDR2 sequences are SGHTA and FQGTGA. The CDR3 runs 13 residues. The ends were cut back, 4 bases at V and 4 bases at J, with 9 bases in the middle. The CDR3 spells CASSSRVADTQYF. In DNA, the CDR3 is TGTGCCAGCAGCTCCAGGGTTGCAGATACGCAGTATTTT.

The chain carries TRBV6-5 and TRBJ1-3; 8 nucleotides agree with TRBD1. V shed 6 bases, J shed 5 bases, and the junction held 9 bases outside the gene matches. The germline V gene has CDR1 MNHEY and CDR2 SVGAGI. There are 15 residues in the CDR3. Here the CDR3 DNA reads TGTGCCAGCAGCTCGACAGGGGAGGATAGAAACACCATATATTTT. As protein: CASSSTGEDRNTIYF.

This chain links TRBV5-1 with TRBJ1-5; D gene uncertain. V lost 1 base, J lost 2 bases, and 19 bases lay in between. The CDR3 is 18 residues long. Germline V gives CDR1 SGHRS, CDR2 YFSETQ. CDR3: CASSLTGWATRGNQPQHF. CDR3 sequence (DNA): TGCGCCAGCAGCTTGACGGGGTGGGCGACAAGGGGCAATCAGCCCCAGCATTTT.

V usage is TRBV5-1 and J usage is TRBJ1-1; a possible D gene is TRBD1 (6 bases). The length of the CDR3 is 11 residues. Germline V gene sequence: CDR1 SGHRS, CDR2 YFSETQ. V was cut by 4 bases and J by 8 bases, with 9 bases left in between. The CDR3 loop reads CASSIGQEAFF. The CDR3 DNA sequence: TGCGCCAGCAGCATCGGACAGGAAGCTTTCTTT.

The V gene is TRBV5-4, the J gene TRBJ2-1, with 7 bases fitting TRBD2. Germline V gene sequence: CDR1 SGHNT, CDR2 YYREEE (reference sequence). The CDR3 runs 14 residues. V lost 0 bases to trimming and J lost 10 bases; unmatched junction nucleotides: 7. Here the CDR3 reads CASSLGGSLGEQFF. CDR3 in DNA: TGTGCCAGCAGCTTGGGCGGGAGCCTTGGGGAGCAGTTCTTC.

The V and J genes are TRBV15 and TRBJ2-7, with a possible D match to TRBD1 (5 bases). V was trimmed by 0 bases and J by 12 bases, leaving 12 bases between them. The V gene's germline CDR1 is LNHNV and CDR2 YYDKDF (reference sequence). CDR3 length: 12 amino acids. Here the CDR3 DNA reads TGTGCCACCAGCAGAGACAGGGATAGGAGGTACTTC. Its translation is CATSRDRDRRYF.

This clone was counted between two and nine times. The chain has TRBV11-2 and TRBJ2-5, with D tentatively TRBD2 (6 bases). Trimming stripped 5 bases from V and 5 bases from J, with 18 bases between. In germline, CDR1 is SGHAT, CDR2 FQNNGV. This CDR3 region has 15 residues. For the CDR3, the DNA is TGTGCCAGCAGCCTTGATGGGGGGACTGGGGAGACCCAGTACTTC. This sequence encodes CASSLDGGTGETQYF.

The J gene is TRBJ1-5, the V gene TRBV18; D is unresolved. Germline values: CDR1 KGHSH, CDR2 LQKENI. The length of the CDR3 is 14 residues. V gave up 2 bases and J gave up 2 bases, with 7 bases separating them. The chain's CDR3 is CASSPARGNQPQHF. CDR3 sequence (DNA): TGTGCCAGCTCACCAGCCCGGGGCAATCAGCCCCAGCATTTT. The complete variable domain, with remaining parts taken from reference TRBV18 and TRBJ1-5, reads NAGVMQNPRHLVRRRGQEARLRCSPMKGHSHVYWYRQLPEEGLKFMVYLQKENIIDESGMPKERFSAEFPKEGPSILRIQQVVRGDSAAYFCASSPARGNQPQHFGDGTRLSIL.

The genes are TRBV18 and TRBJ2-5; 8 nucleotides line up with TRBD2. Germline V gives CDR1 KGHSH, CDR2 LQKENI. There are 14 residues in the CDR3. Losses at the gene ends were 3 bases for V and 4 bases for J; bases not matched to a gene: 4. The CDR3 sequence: CASSPGTSGETQYF. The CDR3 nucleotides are TGTGCCAGCTCACCCGGAACTAGCGGAGAGACCCAGTACTTC.

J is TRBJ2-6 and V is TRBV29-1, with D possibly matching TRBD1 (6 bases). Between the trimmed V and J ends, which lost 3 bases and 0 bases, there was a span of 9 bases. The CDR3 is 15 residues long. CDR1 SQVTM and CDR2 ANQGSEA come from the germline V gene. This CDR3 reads CSVEVDSSGANVLTF. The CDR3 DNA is TGCAGCGTTGAGGTGGACAGCTCTGGGGCCAACGTCCTGACTTTC. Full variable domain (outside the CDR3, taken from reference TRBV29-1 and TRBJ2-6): SAVISQKPSRDICQRGTSLTIQCQVDSQVTMMFWYRQQPGQSLTLIATANQGSEATYESGFVIDKFPISRPNLTFSTLTVSNMSPEDSSIYLCSVEVDSSGANVLTFGAGSRLTVL.